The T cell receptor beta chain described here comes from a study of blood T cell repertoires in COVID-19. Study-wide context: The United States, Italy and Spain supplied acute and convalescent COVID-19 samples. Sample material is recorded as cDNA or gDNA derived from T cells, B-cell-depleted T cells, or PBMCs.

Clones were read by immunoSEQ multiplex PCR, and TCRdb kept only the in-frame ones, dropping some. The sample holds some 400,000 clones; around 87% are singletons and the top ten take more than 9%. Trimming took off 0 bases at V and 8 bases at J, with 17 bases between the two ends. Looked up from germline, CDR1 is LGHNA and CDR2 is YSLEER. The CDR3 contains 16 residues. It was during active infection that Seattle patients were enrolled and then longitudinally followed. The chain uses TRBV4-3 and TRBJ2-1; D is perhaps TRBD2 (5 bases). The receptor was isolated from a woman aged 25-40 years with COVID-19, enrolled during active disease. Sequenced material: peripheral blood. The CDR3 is CASSQDLASGEYEQFF. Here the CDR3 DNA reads TGCGCCAGCAGCCAAGATTTAGCATCCGGGGAGTATGAGCAGTTCTTC.